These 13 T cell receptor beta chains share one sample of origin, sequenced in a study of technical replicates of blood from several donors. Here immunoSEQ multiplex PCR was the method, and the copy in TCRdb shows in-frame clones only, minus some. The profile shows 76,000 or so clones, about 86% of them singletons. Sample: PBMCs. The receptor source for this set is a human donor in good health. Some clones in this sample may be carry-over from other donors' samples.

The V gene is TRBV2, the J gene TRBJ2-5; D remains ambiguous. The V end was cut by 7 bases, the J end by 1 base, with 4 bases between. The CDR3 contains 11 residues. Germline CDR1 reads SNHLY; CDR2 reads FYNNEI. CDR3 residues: CASNSQETQYF. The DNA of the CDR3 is TGTGCCAGCAACAGCCAAGAGACCCAGTACTTC.

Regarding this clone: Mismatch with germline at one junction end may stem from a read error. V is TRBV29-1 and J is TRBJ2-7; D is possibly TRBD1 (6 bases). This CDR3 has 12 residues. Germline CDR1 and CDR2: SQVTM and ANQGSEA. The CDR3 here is CSVEDRSYEQYF. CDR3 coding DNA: TGCAGCGTGGAAGACAGGTCCTACGAGCAGTACTTC.

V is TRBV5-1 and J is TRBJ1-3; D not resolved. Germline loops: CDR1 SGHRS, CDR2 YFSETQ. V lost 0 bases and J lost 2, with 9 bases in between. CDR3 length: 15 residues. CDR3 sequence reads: CASSLGASTGNTIYF. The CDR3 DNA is TGCGCCAGCAGCTTGGGGGCCTCAACTGGAAACACCATATATTTT.

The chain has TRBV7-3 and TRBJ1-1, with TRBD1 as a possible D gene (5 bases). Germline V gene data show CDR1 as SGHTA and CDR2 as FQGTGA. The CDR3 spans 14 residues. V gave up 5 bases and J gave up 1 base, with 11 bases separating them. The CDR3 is CASSDRGGNTEAFF. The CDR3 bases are TGTGCCAGCAGCGACCGGGGGGGGAACACTGAAGCTTTCTTT.

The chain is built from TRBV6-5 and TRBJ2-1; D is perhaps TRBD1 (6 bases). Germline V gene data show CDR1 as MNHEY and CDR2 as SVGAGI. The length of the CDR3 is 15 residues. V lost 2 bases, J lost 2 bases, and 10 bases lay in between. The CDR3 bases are TGTGCCAGCAGTTACGGCAGGGGTACCTACAATGAGCAGTTCTTC. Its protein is CASSYGRGTYNEQFF.

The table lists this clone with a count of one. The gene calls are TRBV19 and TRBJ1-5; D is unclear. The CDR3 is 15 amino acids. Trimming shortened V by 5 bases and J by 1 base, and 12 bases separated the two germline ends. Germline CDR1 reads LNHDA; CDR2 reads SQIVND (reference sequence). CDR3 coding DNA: TGTGCCAGTAGTGCCGATTCCCGGAGCAATCAGCCCCAGCATTTT. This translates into CASSADSRSNQPQHF. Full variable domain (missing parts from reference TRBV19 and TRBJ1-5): DGGITQSPKYLFRKEGQNVTLSCEQNLNHDAMYWYRQDPGQGLRLIYYSQIVNDFQKGDIAEGYSVSREKKESFPLTVTSAQKNPTAFYLCASSADSRSNQPQHFGDGTRLSIL.

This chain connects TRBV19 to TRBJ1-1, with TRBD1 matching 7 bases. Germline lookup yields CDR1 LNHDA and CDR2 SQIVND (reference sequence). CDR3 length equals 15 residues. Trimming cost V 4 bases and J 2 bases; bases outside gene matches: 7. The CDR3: CASSKSWDSNTEAFF. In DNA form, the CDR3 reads TGTGCCAGTAGTAAGTCTTGGGACAGTAACACTGAAGCTTTCTTT.

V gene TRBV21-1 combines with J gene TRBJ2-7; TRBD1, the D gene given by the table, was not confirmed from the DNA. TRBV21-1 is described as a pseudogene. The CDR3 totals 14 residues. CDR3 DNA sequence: TGTGCCAGCAGCGCTAGGGACAGCTCCTACGAGCAGTACTTC. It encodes CASSARDSSYEQYF.

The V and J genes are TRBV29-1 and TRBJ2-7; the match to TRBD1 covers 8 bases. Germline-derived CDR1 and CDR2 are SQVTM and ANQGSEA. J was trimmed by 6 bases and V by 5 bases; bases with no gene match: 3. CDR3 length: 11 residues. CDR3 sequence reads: CSVSRGPEQYF. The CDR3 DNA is TGCAGCGTTTCCAGGGGGCCCGAGCAGTACTTC.

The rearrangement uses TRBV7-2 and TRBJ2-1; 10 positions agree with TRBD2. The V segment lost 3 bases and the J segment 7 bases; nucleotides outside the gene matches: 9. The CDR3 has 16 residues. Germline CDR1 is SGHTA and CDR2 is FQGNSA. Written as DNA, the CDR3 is TGTGCCAGCAGCTTTCAGAGCGGGGGGGCATTAAATGAGCAGTTCTTC. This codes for CASSFQSGGALNEQFF.

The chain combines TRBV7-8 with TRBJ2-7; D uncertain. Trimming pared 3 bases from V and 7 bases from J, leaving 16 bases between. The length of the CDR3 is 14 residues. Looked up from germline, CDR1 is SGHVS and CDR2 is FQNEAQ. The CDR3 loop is CASSFLGSSGEQYF. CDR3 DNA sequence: TGTGCCAGCAGCTTCCTCGGGTCTAGTGGGGAGCAGTACTTC.

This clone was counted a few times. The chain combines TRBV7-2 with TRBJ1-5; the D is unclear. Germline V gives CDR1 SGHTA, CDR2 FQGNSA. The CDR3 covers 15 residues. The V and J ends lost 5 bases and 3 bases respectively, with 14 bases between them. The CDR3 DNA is TGTGCCAGCAGCCCCTATAGCGGGAACAATCAGCCCCAGCATTTT. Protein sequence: CASSPYSGNNQPQHF.

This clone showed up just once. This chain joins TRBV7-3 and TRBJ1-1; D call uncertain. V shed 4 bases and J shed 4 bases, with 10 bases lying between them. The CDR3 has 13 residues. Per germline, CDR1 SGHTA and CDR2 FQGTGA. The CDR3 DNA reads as TGTGCCAGCAGCTCGCGACGGAGCACTGAAGCTTTCTTT. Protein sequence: CASSSRRSTEAFF.